The TCR beta chain under discussion was sequenced for a study of response to subunit inactivated influenza vaccine. Notes on the study in general: Authors suggested that a seasonal influenza vaccination recruits few new T cells each time.

Germline values: CDR1 LNHDA, CDR2 SQIVND (reference sequence). Deletions cut 3 bases from V and 1 base from J, with 14 bases between. The CDR3 length is 16 residues. TCRdb reprocessed the RT-PCR reads with MiXCR, giving one entry per CDR3 protein. Altogether 450,000 to 600,000 distinct CDR3 sequences are present, 6.5% to 8% being singletons, with the ten largest covering approximately 14%. This clonotype was found a few times. Its antigen is as yet unknown. The V and J genes are TRBV19 and TRBJ2-3, with D perhaps being TRBD1 or TRBD2 (5 bases each). The sequence was obtained from a man between 50 and 70 years old who received an inactivated influenza vaccine. The sample consisted of PBMCs from blood, taken less than 30 months after vaccination. The CDR3 loop reads CASSIGLGGGTDTQYF. The CDR3 nucleotides are TGTGCCAGTAGTATCGGCCTTGGGGGTGGCACAGATACGCAGTATTTT. Combining the CDR3 with reference TRBV19 and TRBJ2-3 gives the whole variable domain DGGITQSPKYLFRKEGQNVTLSCEQNLNHDAMYWYRQDPGQGLRLIYYSQIVNDFQKGDIAEGYSVSREKKESFPLTVTSAQKNPTAFYLCASSIGLGGGTDTQYFGPGTRLTVL.